The T cell receptor beta chain under discussion was sequenced for a study of OX40 agonist ivuxolimab in advanced cancers. For context, the study as a whole: The costimulatory receptor OX40 (CD134) was targeted by ivuxolimab, a fully human IgG2 agonistic monoclonal antibody. Intravenous ivuxolimab was administered to patients every 2 weeks at six dose levels: 0.01, 0.1, 0.3, 1.5, 3 and 10 mg/kg. In the dose-escalation cohort, around four fifths of patients were male, and the mean age was approximately 64 years, with a range of roughly 20 to 80. Among the roughly 50 dose-escalation patients, about 20 had hepatocellular carcinoma, 15 or so melanoma, 9 renal cell carcinoma and 9 head and neck cancer. Partial responses occurred in three dose-escalation patients: two with cutaneous melanoma and one with hepatocellular carcinoma. Patients were allowed to have had prior anti-PD-1, anti-PD-L1 or anti-CTLA-4 therapy, and around two fifths of the dose-escalation patients had been treated with checkpoint inhibitors. The point of sequencing TCRbeta in the periphery was to test whether ivuxolimab changed TCR sequence diversity and drove clonal T-cell expansion. The paper describes the monotherapy dose-escalation part (N ≈ 52 patients) of the phase I trial of ivuxolimab. What the study reported, not specific to this receptor: Low levels of normalized T-cell clonal expansion were also seen in some nonresponding patients. Clonal expansion of both CD4+ and CD8+ blood T cells was observed from baseline to week 6 at doses 0.1 to 3.0 mg/kg. In the 0.1-3.0 mg/kg groups, partial responders had among the lowest normalized peripheral clonal expansion, particularly in CD8+ T cells. After ivuxolimab, CD8+ T cells had more expanded clones than CD4+ T cells on average. The antigen specificity of the clonally expanded peripheral T cells was not determined.

Genomic DNA was isolated from the sorted cells so that the TCRbeta CDR3 region could be sequenced. TCRbeta CDR3 regions were sequenced using the immunoSEQ Assay. In its TCRdb copy, this immuneACCESS table keeps in-frame sequences only and misses some clones. Where compared with another copy, unresolved V genes explain less than half of these, and the others have no known cause. A total of about 66,000 clones appear in this sample, about nine tenths of them only once. The top ten clones comprise around 8.3% of the sample. This clone was seen a single time. Its antigen has not been determined. No per-base quality is available; no much larger clone lies one base away. At the junction V is shortened by 0 bases and J by 7 bases, with 13 bases in between. CDR1 MGHRA and CDR2 YSYEKL were looked up in the germline V gene. Including the terminal cysteine and phenylalanine, the CDR3 comprises 15 residues. Here the CDR3 DNA is all that survives: 45 bases in frame from base 1.

Patients with a history of autoimmune disease or receiving systemic immunosuppression were excluded from the trial. Peripheral blood for TCR sequencing was collected from all dose cohorts at baseline, on cycle 4 day 1, and on cycle 7 day 1. Samples were obtained from an open-label, multicenter, first-in-human phase I dose-escalation trial of ivuxolimab. The trial enrolled adults with locally advanced or metastatic head and neck squamous cell, hepatocellular, melanoma or renal cell carcinoma. Before TCR sequencing, CD4+ T cells and CD8+ T cells from peripheral blood were sorted into separate populations.

This sample comprised CD4+ or CD8+ T cells sorted from blood, obtained in a trial of the OX40 agonist ivuxolimab. The source of this sequence is an adult with an advanced solid tumor such as melanoma, head and neck, liver or kidney cancer. Here the chain combines TRBV4-1 and TRBJ1-3; no confident D gene assignment can be made. The DNA sequence reads TGCGCCAGCAGCCAAGACGGCAGTCCCCCGAACACCATATATTTT. The encoded protein is CASSQDGSPPNTIYF.